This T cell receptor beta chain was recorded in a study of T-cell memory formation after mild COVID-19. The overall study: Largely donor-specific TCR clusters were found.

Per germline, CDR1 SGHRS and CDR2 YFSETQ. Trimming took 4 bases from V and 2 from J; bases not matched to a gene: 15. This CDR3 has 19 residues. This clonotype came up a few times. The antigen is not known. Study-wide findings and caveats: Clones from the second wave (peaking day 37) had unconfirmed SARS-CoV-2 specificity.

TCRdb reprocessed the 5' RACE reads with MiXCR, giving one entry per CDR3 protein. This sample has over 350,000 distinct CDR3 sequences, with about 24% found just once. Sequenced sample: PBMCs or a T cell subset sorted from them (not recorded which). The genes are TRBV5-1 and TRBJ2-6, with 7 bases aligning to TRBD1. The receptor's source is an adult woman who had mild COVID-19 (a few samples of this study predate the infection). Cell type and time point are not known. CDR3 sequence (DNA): TGCGCCAGCAGCCCCCCTGACAGGGTCTTATTTCCTGGGGCCAACGTCCTGACTTTC. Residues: CASSPPDRVLFPGANVLTF.